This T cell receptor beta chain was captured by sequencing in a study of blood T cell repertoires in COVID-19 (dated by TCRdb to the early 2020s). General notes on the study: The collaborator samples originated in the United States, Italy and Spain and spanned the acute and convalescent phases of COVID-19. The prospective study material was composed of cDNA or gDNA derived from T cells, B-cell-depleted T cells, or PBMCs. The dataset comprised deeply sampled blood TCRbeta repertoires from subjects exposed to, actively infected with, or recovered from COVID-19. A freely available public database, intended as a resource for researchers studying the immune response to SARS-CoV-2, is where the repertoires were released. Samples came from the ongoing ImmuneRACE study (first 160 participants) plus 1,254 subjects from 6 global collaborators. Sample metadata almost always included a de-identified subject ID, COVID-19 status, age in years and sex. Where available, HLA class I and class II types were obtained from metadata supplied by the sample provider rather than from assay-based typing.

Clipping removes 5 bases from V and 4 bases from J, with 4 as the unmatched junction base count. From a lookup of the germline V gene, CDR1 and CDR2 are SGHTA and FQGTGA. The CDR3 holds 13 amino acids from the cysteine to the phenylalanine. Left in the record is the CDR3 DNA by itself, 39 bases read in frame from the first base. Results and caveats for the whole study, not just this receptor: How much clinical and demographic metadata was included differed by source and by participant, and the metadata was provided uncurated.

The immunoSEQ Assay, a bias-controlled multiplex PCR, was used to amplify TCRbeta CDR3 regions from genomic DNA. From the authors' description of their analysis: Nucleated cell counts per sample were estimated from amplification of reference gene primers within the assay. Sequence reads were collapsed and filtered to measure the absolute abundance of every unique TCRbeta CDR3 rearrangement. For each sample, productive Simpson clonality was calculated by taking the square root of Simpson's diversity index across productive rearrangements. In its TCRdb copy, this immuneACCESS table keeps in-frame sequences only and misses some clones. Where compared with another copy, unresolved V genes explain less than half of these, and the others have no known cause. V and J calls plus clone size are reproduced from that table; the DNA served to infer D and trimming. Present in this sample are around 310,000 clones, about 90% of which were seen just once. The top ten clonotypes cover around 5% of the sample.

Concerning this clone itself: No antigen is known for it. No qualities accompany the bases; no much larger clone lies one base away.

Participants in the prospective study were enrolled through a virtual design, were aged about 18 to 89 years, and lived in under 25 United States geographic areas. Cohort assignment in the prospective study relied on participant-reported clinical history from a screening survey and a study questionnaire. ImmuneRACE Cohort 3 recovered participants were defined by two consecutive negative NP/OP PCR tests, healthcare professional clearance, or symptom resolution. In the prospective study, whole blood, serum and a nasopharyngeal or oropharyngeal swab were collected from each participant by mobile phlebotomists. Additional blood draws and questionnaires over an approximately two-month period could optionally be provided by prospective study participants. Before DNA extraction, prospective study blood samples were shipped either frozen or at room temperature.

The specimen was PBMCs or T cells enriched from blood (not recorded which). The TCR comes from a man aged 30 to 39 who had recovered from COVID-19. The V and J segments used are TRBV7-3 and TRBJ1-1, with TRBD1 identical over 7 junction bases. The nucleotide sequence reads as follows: TGTGCCAGCAGCGCATACAGGGGCACTGAAGCTTTCTTT. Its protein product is CASSAYRGTEAFF.